Detailed here is one TCR beta chain. J lost 2 bases, V lost 2 bases, and 1 base had no gene match. The CDR3 is 15 residues long. CDR1 is MDHEN, CDR2 SYDVKM, per germline. The data were obtained in a study of blood T cell repertoires in COVID-19. Turning to the study itself: T cells, B-cell-depleted T cells, or PBMCs provided the cDNA or gDNA that served as material.

Seattle researchers signed up patients amid active infection and tracked them longitudinally. Sequencing used immunoSEQ multiplex PCR; TCRdb keeps in-frame clones, though not all of them. The sample holds 220,000 or so clones, 80% to 85% seen once. The rearrangement links TRBV28 to TRBJ2-4; TRBD2 aligns across 9 bases. The clonotype comes from a woman at least 80 years old with COVID-19, enrolled during active disease. The material sequenced was peripheral blood. The CDR3 is CASSLAGGPKNIQYF. The DNA of the CDR3 is TGTGCCAGCAGTTTAGCGGGAGGGCCCAAAAACATTCAGTACTTC.